Listed below are T cell receptor beta chains from one sample, sequenced in a study of T cells in Graves' hyperthyroidism and ophthalmopathy. TCRdb analysed the multiplex PCR reads with MiXCR anew, one entry per CDR3 protein. Among some 250,000 distinct CDR3 sequences listed, just over 14% were seen once. The sequenced sample was blood. The receptors originated from a woman aged 40 to 50 with Graves' hyperthyroidism that later progressed to Graves' ophthalmopathy. Both conserved end residues are part of each CDR3. The D gene is left open where the match is weak. Size is stated for part of the rows, as once, few or many counts, or as a class when the clone is expanded.

j_gene: TRBJ2-2; v_gene: TRBV5-1; abundance: many; d_gene: TRBD2; CDR3nt: TGCGCCAGCAGCTTGGTATTAGCGGGGATGAACACCGGGGAGCTGTTTTTT; CDR3aa: CASSLVLAGMNTGELFF
j_gene: TRBJ2-4; v_gene: TRBV30; abundance: NA; d_gene: TRBD2; CDR3nt: TGTGCCTGGAGTGTCCTAGCGGGAGCCGCCAACATTCAGTACTTC; CDR3aa: CAWSVLAGAANIQYF
j_gene: TRBJ2-3; v_gene: TRBV7-2; abundance: NA; d_gene: TRBD1; CDR3nt: TGTGCCAGCAGAAGACAGGGGGATCGGGGCACAGATACGCAGTATTTT; CDR3aa: CASRRQGDRGTDTQYF
j_gene: TRBJ2-3; v_gene: TRBV6-5; abundance: NA; d_gene: NA; CDR3nt: TGTGCCAGCAGTTCGAATTGGTGGGATACGCAGTATTTT; CDR3aa: CASSSNWWDTQYF
j_gene: TRBJ1-2; v_gene: TRBV6-1; abundance: NA; d_gene: NA; CDR3nt: TGTGCCAGCAGGCGGGGTGGCGGAGGCTACACCTTC; CDR3aa: CASRRGGGGYTF
j_gene: TRBJ1-6; v_gene: TRBV18; abundance: once; d_gene: NA; CDR3nt: TGTGCCAGCTCACCAGTAAAGCAGGGCAATTCACCCCTCCACTTT; CDR3aa: CASSPVKQGNSPLHF
j_gene: TRBJ1-1; v_gene: TRBV20-1; abundance: NA; d_gene: TRBD1; CDR3nt: TGCAGTGCTAGAGTCCCCAGGGGGCTCGGCACTGAAGCTTTCTTT; CDR3aa: CSARVPRGLGTEAFF
j_gene: TRBJ2-7; v_gene: TRBV27; abundance: many; d_gene: TRBD2; CDR3nt: TGTGCCAGCAGTTTAGGCCTAGCGGGAGCCGGGGGGACCTACGAGCAGTACTTC; CDR3aa: CASSLGLAGAGGTYEQYF
j_gene: TRBJ1-5; v_gene: TRBV5-1; abundance: few; d_gene: NA; CDR3nt: TGCGCCAGCAGCTTTATTGGGGAGGGTCAGCCCCAGCATTTT; CDR3aa: CASSFIGEGQPQHF
j_gene: TRBJ2-7; v_gene: TRBV27; abundance: many; d_gene: NA; CDR3nt: TGTGCCAGCAGGGACTTAGGGTCCTACGAGCAGTACTTC; CDR3aa: CASRDLGSYEQYF
j_gene: TRBJ2-1; v_gene: TRBV7-9; abundance: few; d_gene: NA; CDR3nt: TGTGCCAGCAGCTTAGCGGGGCCTAGCCTTGTACGATCATACAATGAGCAGTTCTTC; CDR3aa: CASSLAGPSLVRSYNEQFF
j_gene: TRBJ1-2; v_gene: TRBV19; abundance: many; d_gene: NA; CDR3nt: TGTGCCAGCGAAAACGGGTTCGGCTACGGCTACACCTTC; CDR3aa: CASENGFGYGYTF
j_gene: TRBJ2-1; v_gene: TRBV3-1; abundance: NA; d_gene: TRBD2; CDR3nt: TGTGCCTGCAGCCAAGGTCTAACTAGCGGGCAGGGGGGATTCTTC; CDR3aa: CACSQGLTSGQGGFF
j_gene: TRBJ2-3; v_gene: TRBV2; abundance: many; d_gene: NA; CDR3nt: TGTGCCAGCAGGGGCCGCGGCCTTTCTAGCACAGATACGCAGTATTTT; CDR3aa: CASRGRGLSSTDTQYF
j_gene: TRBJ1-5; v_gene: TRBV6-5; abundance: NA; d_gene: NA; CDR3nt: TGTACCAGCAGTCACGGACTAGGACAGCCCCAGCATTTT; CDR3aa: CTSSHGLGQPQHF
j_gene: TRBJ2-3; v_gene: TRBV10-1; abundance: many; d_gene: TRBD2; CDR3nt: TGCGCCAGCAGTGAGTCGACGGGACTAGGCACAGATACGCAGTATTTT; CDR3aa: CASSESTGLGTDTQYF
j_gene: TRBJ2-7; v_gene: TRBV20-1; abundance: NA; d_gene: NA; CDR3nt: TGCAGTGCTACCGACAGGAGGACCTACGAGCAGTACTTC; CDR3aa: CSATDRRTYEQYF
j_gene: TRBJ2-7; v_gene: TRBV28; abundance: many; d_gene: NA; CDR3nt: TGTGCCAGCAGTTCGATTGTGGATCTCGTCGGATTTTTCTCCTACGAGCAGTACTTC; CDR3aa: CASSSIVDLVGFFSYEQYF